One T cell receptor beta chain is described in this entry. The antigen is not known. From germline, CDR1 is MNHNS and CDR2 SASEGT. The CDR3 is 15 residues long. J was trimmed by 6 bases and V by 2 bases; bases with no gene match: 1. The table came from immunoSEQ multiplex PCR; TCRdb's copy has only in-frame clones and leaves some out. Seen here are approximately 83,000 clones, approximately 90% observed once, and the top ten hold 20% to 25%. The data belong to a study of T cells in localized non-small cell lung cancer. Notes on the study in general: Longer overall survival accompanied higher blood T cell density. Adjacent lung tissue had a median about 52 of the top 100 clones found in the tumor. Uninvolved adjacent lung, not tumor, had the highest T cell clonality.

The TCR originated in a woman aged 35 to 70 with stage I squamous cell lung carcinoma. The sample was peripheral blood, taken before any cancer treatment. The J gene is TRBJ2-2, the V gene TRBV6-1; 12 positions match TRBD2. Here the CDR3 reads CASSELAGGPGELFF. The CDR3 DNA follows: TGTGCCAGCAGTGAACTAGCGGGGGGGCCCGGGGAGCTGTTTTTT.